The T cell receptor (beta chain) under discussion was sequenced for a study of blood T cells in healthy people across ages. Study context: Template switching retrieved approximately one barcoded beta molecule for each two T cells.

There are a few counts of this clonotype. One end of the junction is discordant with germline, which a read error may explain. With a J-beta primer mix and a sample-barcoded 5' primer, a second PCR ran roughly 7 to 11 cycles. MiXCR, run by TCRdb on the 5' RACE reads, gives a single entry per CDR3 protein. The sample lists 1.5 million to 2 million distinct CDR3 sequences, roughly 50% seen once, with approximately 2.1% in the top ten. Germline values: CDR1 SEHNR, CDR2 FQNEAQ (reference sequence). CDR3 length: 15 residues. The sequence was obtained from a woman aged 40 to 50 in good health. The sequenced sample consisted of blood. The V call is TRBV7-9, the J call TRBJ1-2, with 7 nucleotides matching TRBD1. The CDR3 protein is CASSAGTASNYGYTF. In nucleotides, the CDR3 is TGCGCCAGCAGCGCAGGGACAGCATCTAACTATGGCTACACCTTC.